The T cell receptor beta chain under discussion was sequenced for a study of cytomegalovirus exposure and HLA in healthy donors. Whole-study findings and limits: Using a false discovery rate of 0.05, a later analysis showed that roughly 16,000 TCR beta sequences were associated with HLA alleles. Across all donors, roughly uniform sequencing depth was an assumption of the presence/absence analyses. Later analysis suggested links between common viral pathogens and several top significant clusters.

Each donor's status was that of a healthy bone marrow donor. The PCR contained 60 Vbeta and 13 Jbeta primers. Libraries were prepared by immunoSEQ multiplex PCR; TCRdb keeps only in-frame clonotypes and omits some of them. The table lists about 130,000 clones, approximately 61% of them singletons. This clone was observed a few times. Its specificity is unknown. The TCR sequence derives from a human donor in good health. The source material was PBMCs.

The CDR3 reads CAISERDMNTEAFF. The DNA of the CDR3 is TGTGCCATCAGTGAACGGGATATGAACACTGAAGCTTTCTTT. The genes are TRBV10-3 and TRBJ1-1; D remains unclear. V shed 3 bases and J shed 0 bases, with 8 bases lying between them. Per germline, CDR1 ENHRY and CDR2 SYGVKD. This CDR3 is 14 amino acids long.